These 2 T cell receptor beta chains were sequenced from one sample in a study of T cell responses to AZD1222 COVID-19 vaccine (dated by TCRdb to the early 2020s). Receptor libraries were prepared by the immunoSEQ multiplex PCR assay. This is the immuneACCESS table as TCRdb keeps it, with only in-frame sequences that have V and J called. A part of the clones is gone; compared with another copy, unresolved V genes explain less than half, and the rest is unexplained. The sample table records about 170,000 clones; approximately 93% of these occur just once. 3.5% to 4.5% of the sample belongs to the ten largest clones. According to the study, the label for this sample's time point signals: baseline before first vaccination. Sequencing was performed on peripheral blood, taken on day 0 of AZD1222 vaccination. The receptors stem from an adult in good health.

The chain recombines TRBV10-1 with TRBJ1-1, with a tentative D call TRBD1 (5 bases). Deletions cut 4 bases from V and 6 bases from J, with 15 bases between. Germline V CDR1 and CDR2: WNHNN, SYGVQD (reference sequence). The CDR3 consists of 14 residues. CDR3: CASSARQGAPEAFF. The CDR3 DNA follows: TGCGCCAGCAGTGCCCGTCAGGGTGCCCCTGAAGCTTTCTTT.

CDR3 loop: CASSLGGARGSYEQYF. The CDR3 DNA is TGTGCCAGCAGCTTGGGGGGGGCGCGGGGCTCCTACGAGCAGTACTTC. The V call is TRBV5-4, the J call TRBJ2-7; perhaps D is TRBD1 or TRBD2 (6 bases each). In germline, CDR1 is SGHNT, CDR2 YYREEE (reference sequence). Trimming took 0 bases from V and 0 from J, leaving 13 bases between them. CDR3 length: 16 residues.